The 31 T cell receptor beta chains listed next were all sequenced from one sample in a study of neurological immune-mediated disorders. TCRdb re-derived calls from the 5' RACE reads in MiXCR, one entry per CDR3 protein. The sample includes about 20,000 distinct CDR3 sequences, roughly 15% seen only once; the top ten take about 15%. Sequenced input: PBMCs. These receptors all come from a female donor with HTLV-1-associated myelopathy (HAM/TSP).

This clonotype was recorded at least ten times. The V call is TRBV20-1, the J call TRBJ2-5; the match to TRBD1 covers 7 bases. Trimming took 4 bases from V and 5 from J; bases not matched to a gene: 10. CDR3 length: 14 amino acids. The germline V gene has CDR1 DFQATT and CDR2 SNEGSKA (reference sequence). CDR3 sequence (DNA): TGCAGTGCTAAGGACAGGAGTTCGGGGGAGACCCAGTACTTC. It codes for CSAKDRSSGETQYF.

This clonotype has ten or more counts. The CDR3 DNA follows: TGTGCCAGCAGCTTACAGACAGCCCTTGGGGAGACCCAGTACTTC. Amino acid sequence: CASSLQTALGETQYF. The chain carries TRBV7-9 and TRBJ2-5; possible D gene TRBD1, 5 bases. This CDR3 spans 15 amino acids. V was cut by 2 bases and J by 5 bases, with 15 bases left in between. Germline V gives CDR1 SEHNR, CDR2 FQNEAQ (reference sequence).

This clonotype was seen ten or more times. CDR3 protein: CSASHLAPSTDTQYF. CDR3 DNA sequence: TGCAGTGCTAGCCATCTAGCGCCCAGCACAGATACGCAGTATTTT. The chain carries TRBV20-1 and TRBJ2-3; a possible D gene is TRBD2 (6 bases). CDR3 size: 15 residues. Germline lookup yields CDR1 DFQATT and CDR2 SNEGSKA (reference sequence). V lost 3 bases and J 0 bases, leaving 13 bases between the germline ends.

In its sample, this clonotype was seen many times. V and J are TRBV12-3 or TRBV12-4 and TRBJ2-3; D is ambiguous. The CDR3 length is 11 residues. Trimming stripped 3 bases from V and 4 bases from J, with 2 bases between. The CDR3 DNA reads as TGTGCCAGCAGTTTGGCAGATACGCAGTATTTT. Encoded protein: CASSLADTQYF.

This clonotype occurred many times. CDR3 residues: CASSQGSSGSNQPQHF. In DNA, the CDR3 is TGTGCCAGCAGCCAGGGTTCCTCGGGTAGCAATCAGCCCCAGCATTTT. The chain recombines TRBV5-6 with TRBJ1-5; D is possibly TRBD1 (5 bases). The germline CDR1 and CDR2 sequences are SGHDT and YYEEEE. V was pared by 4 bases and J by 0 bases, with 14 bases between. The CDR3 totals 16 residues.

This clonotype was observed many times. V is TRBV5-6 and J is TRBJ2-1; 10 bases match TRBD2. Germline V CDR1 and CDR2: SGHDT, YYEEEE. The CDR3 length is 15 residues. Trimming took 4 bases from V and 4 from J; bases not matched to a gene: 5. CDR3 sequence reads: CASSASGRLYNEQFF. The CDR3 nucleotides read TGTGCCAGCAGCGCTAGCGGGAGACTTTACAATGAGCAGTTCTTC.

This clonotype has only a few counts. The chain is built from TRBV20-1 and TRBJ1-1, with 10 positions matching TRBD1. There are 14 residues in the CDR3. From germline, CDR1 is DFQATT and CDR2 SNEGSKA (reference sequence). V shed 1 base and J 5 bases; nucleotides not matched to a gene: 4. CDR3 in amino acids: CSARGDRGETEAFF. The CDR3 DNA reads as TGCAGTGCTAGAGGGGACAGGGGAGAGACTGAAGCTTTCTTT.

This clonotype was recorded at least ten times. V is TRBV3-1 and J is TRBJ2-1, with 15 bases fitting TRBD2. Trimming at V came to 3 bases and at J to 7 bases, leaving 4 bases not matched to a gene. Germline V CDR1 and CDR2: LGHDT, YNNKEL (reference sequence). This CDR3 region has 16 residues. Here the CDR3 reads CASSHTGLAGGNEQFF. In nucleotides, the CDR3 is TGTGCCAGCAGCCATACTGGACTAGCGGGGGGGAATGAGCAGTTCTTC.

The chain has TRBV6-5 and TRBJ2-1; 7 bases align to TRBD2. Germline loops: CDR1 MNHEY, CDR2 SVGAGI. Losses at the gene ends were 2 bases for V and 7 bases for J; bases not matched to a gene: 2. This CDR3 is built from 13 residues. The CDR3 bases are TGTGCCAGCAGTTACGGGGGGGAAAATGAGCAGTTCTTC. This sequence encodes CASSYGGENEQFF.

This clonotype was found many times. The chain employs TRBV5-1 and TRBJ2-5; D not certain. Trimming removed 4 bases at V and 2 bases at J, with 24 bases between. This CDR3 region has 18 residues. Germline CDR1 reads SGHRS; CDR2 reads YFSETQ. Written as DNA, the CDR3 is TGCGCCAGCAGCCTCAACCCACTAAGCCCCACCCTGCAAGAGACCCAGTACTTC. Translating gives CASSLNPLSPTLQETQYF.

The chain has TRBV20-1 and TRBJ1-2; D possibly corresponds to TRBD1 (6 bases). V gave up 1 base and J gave up 11 bases, with 20 bases separating them. The CDR3 is made up of 14 amino acids. Germline loops: CDR1 DFQATT, CDR2 SNEGSKA (reference sequence). CDR3: CSARVVGQCYEYTF. The CDR3 nucleotides read TGCAGTGCTAGAGTTGTAGGACAGTGCTATGAATACACCTTC.

This clonotype showed up many times. The chain has TRBV12-3 or TRBV12-4 and TRBJ1-2; unclear D gene. This CDR3 comprises 13 residues. The V end was cut by 4 bases, the J end by 4 bases, with 10 bases between. Here the CDR3 DNA reads TGTGCCAGCAGTTACCGGAGGAGCTATGGCTACACCTTC. It encodes CASSYRRSYGYTF.

This clonotype is categorized as large. The chain links TRBV7-2 to TRBJ2-7, with D maybe TRBD1 (6 bases). CDR1 and CDR2 from the germline V gene are SGHTA and FQGNSA. The CDR3 is 13 residues long. Trimming cost V 1 base and J 6 bases, with 10 bases left between them. In DNA form, the CDR3 reads TGTGCCAGCAGCTTAGTTTCAGGGGCCGAGCAGTACTTC. Its protein product is CASSLVSGAEQYF.

This clonotype has at least ten counts. This chain connects TRBV11-3 to TRBJ2-1; D unresolved. The V and J ends lost 2 bases and 0 bases respectively, with 8 bases between them. This CDR3 has 15 amino acids. Germline CDR1 and CDR2: SGHNT and YENEEA. CDR3 DNA sequence: TGTGCCAGCAGCTTAAGGTCAAGCTCCTACAATGAGCAGTTCTTC. Translating gives CASSLRSSSYNEQFF.

In its sample, this clonotype was seen many times. J is TRBJ2-3 and V is TRBV5-1; the D is unclear. The CDR3 loop spans 15 amino acids. V was cut by 3 bases and J by 3 bases, with 14 bases left in between. Germline V gene data show CDR1 as SGHRS and CDR2 as YFSETQ. CDR3 sequence: CASSSLPGLTDTQYF. In DNA, the CDR3 is TGCGCCAGCAGCTCCCTCCCTGGCTTGACAGATACGCAGTATTTT.

V is TRBV20-1 and J is TRBJ2-3, with D tentatively TRBD2 (5 bases). CDR1 is DFQATT and CDR2 is SNEGSKA in the germline V gene (reference sequence). V lost 1 base and J 1 base, leaving 12 bases between the germline ends. The CDR3 extends over 15 amino acids. CDR3 loop: CSARASGRGTDTQYF. The CDR3 DNA sequence: TGCAGTGCTAGAGCATCGGGAAGGGGCACAGATACGCAGTATTTT.

Ten or more counts support this clonotype. The chain carries TRBV12-3 or TRBV12-4 and TRBJ2-1; D gene uncertain. V lost 10 bases, J lost 2 bases, and 9 bases lay in between. The CDR3 contains 12 residues. The CDR3 DNA is TGTGCCACCCAGCGCACCTACAATGAGCAGTTCTTC. It codes for CATQRTYNEQFF.

By share, this clonotype counts as medium-sized. The chain joins TRBV20-1 to TRBJ1-3; 7 positions agree with TRBD1. CDR1 DFQATT and CDR2 SNEGSKA come from the germline V gene (reference sequence). The CDR3 covers 12 residues. Trimming cost V 2 bases and J 7 bases; bases outside gene matches: 2. In nucleotides, the CDR3 is TGCAGTGCTAGACAGGGGGAGAACACCATATATTTT. Protein product: CSARQGENTIYF.

In its sample, this clonotype was seen once. The DNA of the CDR3 is TGTGCCAGCGGATACGGGCAGTTCTTC. Its translation: CASGYGQFF. This rearrangement joins TRBV12-3 or TRBV12-4 to TRBJ2-1; D is undetermined. The CDR3 has 9 residues. V lost 8 bases to trimming and J lost 12 bases, with 8 bases between them.

The chain has TRBV5-1 and TRBJ2-5, with 16 bases identical to TRBD2. V lost 4 bases to trimming and J lost 3 bases; unmatched junction nucleotides: 3. This CDR3 has 16 amino acids. The germline V gene encodes CDR1 SGHRS and CDR2 YFSETQ. CDR3 bases: TGCGCCAGCAGCCCCGGGACTAGCGGGGGGGAAGAGACCCAGTACTTC. It codes for CASSPGTSGGEETQYF. The complete variable domain, with remaining parts taken from reference TRBV5-1 and TRBJ2-5, reads KAGVTQTPRYLIKTRGQQVTLSCSPISGHRSVSWYQQTPGQGLQFLFEYFSETQRNKGNFPGRFSGRQFSNSRSEMNVSTLELGDSALYLCASSPGTSGGEETQYFGPGTRLLVL.

For the CDR3, the DNA is TGTGCCAGCAGCCCTACCGGGACAGGGGCCTACAATGAGCAGTTCTTC. Residues: CASSPTGTGAYNEQFF. This chain joins TRBV6-5 and TRBJ2-1, with 10 bases lining up with TRBD1. Germline loops: CDR1 MNHEY, CDR2 SVGAGI. Germline trimming cut 6 bases from V and 2 bases from J; bases unmatched to any gene: 7. The CDR3 runs 16 residues.

This clonotype was recorded at least ten times. CDR3 DNA: TGCGCCAGCAGCCAAGTTCCTGGCGCGGAGAATGAAAAACTGTTTTTT. Residues: CASSQVPGAENEKLFF. V and J are TRBV4-1 and TRBJ1-4, with D unclear. This CDR3 has 16 amino acids. CDR1 MGHRA and CDR2 YSYEKL come from the germline V gene. The ends were cut back, 1 base at V and 5 bases at J, with 14 bases in the middle.

To note about this clonotype: A junction boundary mismatches the germline segment, possibly from a read error. The rearrangement joins TRBV7-7 to TRBJ1-1; D remains unclear. The CDR3 consists of 13 residues. Germline V lookup: CDR1 SSHAT, CDR2 FNYEAQ (reference sequence). The CDR3 loop reads CASSLSGGTEAFF. DNA for the CDR3: TGTGCTAGCAGCTTATCCGGTGGCACTGAAGCTTTCTTT.

This clonotype was recorded at least ten times. The rearrangement links TRBV9 to TRBJ2-3, with a weak D call TRBD2 (5 bases). Germline CDR1 SGDLS, CDR2 YYNGEE. This CDR3 has 15 residues. V was clipped by 1 base and J by 4 bases, with 13 bases between them. The CDR3 protein is CASSVRSGNADTQYF. CDR3 nucleotide sequence: TGTGCCAGCAGCGTAAGGTCGGGAAACGCAGATACGCAGTATTTT.

This clonotype was seen many times. The DNA for the CDR3 is TGTGCCAGCAGTTCTAGTGCCGGGGAGCTGTTTTTT. Translated: CASSSSAGELFF. The chain uses TRBV28 and TRBJ2-2; D gene uncertain. The germline V gene has CDR1 MDHEN and CDR2 SYDVKM. V dropped 4 bases and J dropped 6 bases, with 6 bases sitting between them. This CDR3 comprises 12 residues.

V is TRBV12-3 or TRBV12-4 and J is TRBJ1-1; D not certain. CDR3 size: 11 residues. Deletions cut 4 bases from V and 4 bases from J, with 4 bases between. CDR3 loop: CASSSSTEAFF. CDR3 sequence (DNA): TGTGCCAGCAGTTCTAGCACTGAAGCTTTCTTT.

This clonotype was seen ten or more times. The CDR3 region is CSARDLEGREQYF. The CDR3 region has the DNA TGCAGTGCTAGAGATCTTGAGGGGAGGGAGCAGTACTTC. This chain links TRBV20-1 with TRBJ2-7, with D maybe TRBD2 (6 bases). The CDR3 runs to 13 residues. Trimming cost V 0 bases and J 7 bases, with 13 bases left between them. From germline, CDR1 is DFQATT and CDR2 SNEGSKA (reference sequence).

The genes are TRBV20-1 and TRBJ1-6; no reliable D call. This CDR3 comprises 13 residues. Trimming left V 5 bases short and J 8 bases short, with 13 bases between. Germline V lookup: CDR1 DFQATT, CDR2 SNEGSKA (reference sequence). The CDR3 coding sequence is TGCAGTGCTCCAGAACTTAGTGATTCACCCCTCCACTTT. This sequence encodes CSAPELSDSPLHF.

The sample holds many counts of this clonotype. V is TRBV6-5 and J is TRBJ1-2; D is perhaps TRBD1 (5 bases). Germline lookup yields CDR1 MNHEY and CDR2 SVGAGI. Trimming stripped 6 bases from V and 0 bases from J, with 8 bases between. This CDR3 has 13 amino acids. The CDR3: CASSREANYGYTF. In nucleotides, the CDR3 is TGTGCCAGCAGCAGGGAAGCTAACTATGGCTACACCTTC.

This clonotype occurred many times. The chain carries TRBV20-1 and TRBJ1-5; perhaps TRBD1 as D (5 bases). The CDR3 runs to 13 residues. The germline CDR1 and CDR2 sequences are DFQATT and SNEGSKA (reference sequence). V was clipped by 6 bases and J by 2 bases, with 11 bases between them. CDR3 bases: TGCAGTGCAGGGGACGGCGGCAATCAGCCCCAGCATTTT. Translating gives CSAGDGGNQPQHF.

The table lists this clonotype with many counts. This chain uses TRBV3-1 with TRBJ1-3; D ambiguous. V gave up 0 bases and J gave up 0 bases, with 12 bases separating them. CDR1 and CDR2 from the germline V gene are LGHDT and YNNKEL (reference sequence). The CDR3 totals 17 residues. The CDR3 coding sequence is TGTGCCAGCAGCCAAGATTGGCGTGTGGACTCTGGAAACACCATATATTTT. This gives the protein CASSQDWRVDSGNTIYF.